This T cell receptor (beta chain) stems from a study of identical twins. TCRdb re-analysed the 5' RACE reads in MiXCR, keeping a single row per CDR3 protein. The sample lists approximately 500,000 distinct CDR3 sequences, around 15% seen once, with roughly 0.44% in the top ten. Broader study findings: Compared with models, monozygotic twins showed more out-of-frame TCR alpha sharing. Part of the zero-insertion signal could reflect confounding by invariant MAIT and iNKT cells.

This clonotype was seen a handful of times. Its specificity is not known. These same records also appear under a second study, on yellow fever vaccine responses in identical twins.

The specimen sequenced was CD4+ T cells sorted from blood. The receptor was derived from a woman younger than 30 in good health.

In nucleotides, the CDR3 is TGCGCCAGCAGTGAGCCGACTAGCGGGGCTATCAACGAGCAGTTCTTC. The encoded protein is CASSEPTSGAINEQFF. The rearrangement links TRBV10-2 to TRBJ2-1, with 11 bases lining up with TRBD2. Looked up from germline, CDR1 is WSHSY and CDR2 is SAAADI. The CDR3 covers 16 residues. The junction had 10 bases not matched to a gene; V was cut back by 2 bases and J by 10 bases.